The 5 T cell receptor beta chains presented below share a single source sample, sequenced in a study of breast tumors, draining lymph nodes, adjacent tissues. TCRdb itself ran the multiplex PCR reads through MiXCR, one entry per CDR3 protein. The sample records fewer than 200,000 distinct CDR3 sequences, around a third being singletons. Axillary draining lymph nodes of breast cancer patients supplied the node samples. The sample was axillary lymph node tissue. These receptors were taken from a female donor with breast cancer. Some clones in this sample may be carry-over from other donors' samples.

The chain combines TRBV19 with TRBJ1-1; TRBD1 matches 7 bases. The CDR3 loop spans 18 amino acids. CDR1 is LNHDA and CDR2 is SQIVND in the germline V gene (reference sequence). V shed 0 bases and J 0 bases; nucleotides not matched to a gene: 10. Here the CDR3 DNA reads TGTGCCAGTAGTATAGATACGACAGGGTTTGTCATGAACACTGAAGCTTTCTTT. Protein: CASSIDTTGFVMNTEAFF.

This clonotype showed up many times. V and J are TRBV19 and TRBJ1-2, with D hard to call. There are 14 residues in the CDR3. V dropped 3 bases and J dropped 2 bases, with 10 bases sitting between them. CDR1 and CDR2 from the germline V gene are LNHDA and SQIVND (reference sequence). CDR3 coding DNA: TGTGCCAGTAGTATTCACAGCGGAAACTATGGCTACACCTTC. As protein: CASSIHSGNYGYTF.

This rearrangement joins TRBV3-1 to TRBJ2-7; D uncertain. Germline CDR1 reads LGHDT; CDR2 reads YNNKEL (reference sequence). This CDR3 has 12 residues. V shed 0 bases and J shed 5 bases, with 5 bases lying between them. The CDR3 DNA reads TGTGCCAGCAGCCAAGATTGGCACGAGCAGTACTTC. As protein: CASSQDWHEQYF.

With respect to this clonotype: This may arise from a read error, as a much more abundant clone is one base away. The V call is TRBV11-2, the J call TRBJ2-7; D gene unclear. V lost 11 bases and J 6 bases, leaving 29 bases between the germline ends. Germline V gene lookup returns CDR1 SGHAT and CDR2 FQNNGV. The CDR3 covers 16 residues. The CDR3 coding sequence is TGTGCCGGCACCCTACTCCCCTATTCCATGATTTCCGAGCAGTACTTC. Residues: CAGTLLPYSMISEQYF.

In regard to this clonotype: The conserved phenylalanine or tryptophan is not found at the CDR3 terminus, so this likely reflects a read error. This chain links TRBV10-1 with TRBJ2-5, with D perhaps matching TRBD1 or TRBD2 (5 bases each). Trimming left V 6 bases short and J 1 base short, with 9 bases between. The germline V gene encodes CDR1 WNHNN and CDR2 SYGVQD (reference sequence). The CDR3 runs 13 residues. This CDR3 reads CASSHGGQETQYY. The CDR3 bases are TGCGCCAGCAGCCATGGGGGCCAAGAGACCCAGTACTAC.